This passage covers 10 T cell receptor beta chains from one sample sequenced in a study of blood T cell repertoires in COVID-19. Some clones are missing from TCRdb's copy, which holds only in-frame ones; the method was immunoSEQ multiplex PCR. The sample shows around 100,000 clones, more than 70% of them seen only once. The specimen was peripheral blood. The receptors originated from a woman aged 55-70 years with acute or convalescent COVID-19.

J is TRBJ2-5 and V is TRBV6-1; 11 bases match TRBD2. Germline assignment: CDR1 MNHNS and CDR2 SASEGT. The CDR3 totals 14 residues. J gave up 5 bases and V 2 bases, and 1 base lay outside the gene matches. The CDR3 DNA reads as TGTGCCAGCAGTGAAACTAGCGGGGGTGAGACCCAGTACTTC. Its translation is CASSETSGGETQYF.

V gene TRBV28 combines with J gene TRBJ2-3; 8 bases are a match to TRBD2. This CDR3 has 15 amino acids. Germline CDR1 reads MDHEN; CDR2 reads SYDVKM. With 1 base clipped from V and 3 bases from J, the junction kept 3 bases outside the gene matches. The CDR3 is CASSLLAGRTDTQYF. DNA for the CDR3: TGTGCCAGCAGTTTATTAGCGGGAAGGACAGATACGCAGTATTTT.

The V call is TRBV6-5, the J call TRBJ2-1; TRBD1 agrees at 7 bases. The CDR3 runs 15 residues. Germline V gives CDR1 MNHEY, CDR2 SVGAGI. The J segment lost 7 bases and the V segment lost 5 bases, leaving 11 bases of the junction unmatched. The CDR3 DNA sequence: TGTGCCAGCAGTAAACCGGGACAGTTCGGTAATGAGCAGTTCTTC. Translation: CASSKPGQFGNEQFF.

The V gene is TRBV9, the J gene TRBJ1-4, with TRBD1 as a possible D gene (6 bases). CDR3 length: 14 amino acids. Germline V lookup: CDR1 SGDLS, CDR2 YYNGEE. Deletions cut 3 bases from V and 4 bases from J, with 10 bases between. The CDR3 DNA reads TGTGCCAGCAGCGAGGACAGCCTTAATGAAAAACTGTTTTTT. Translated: CASSEDSLNEKLFF.

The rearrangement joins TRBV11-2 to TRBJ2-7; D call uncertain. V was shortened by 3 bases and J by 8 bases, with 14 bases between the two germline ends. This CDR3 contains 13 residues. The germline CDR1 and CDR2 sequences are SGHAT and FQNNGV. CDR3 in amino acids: CASSFNPSDKQYF. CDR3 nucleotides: TGTGCCAGCAGCTTTAACCCGTCTGACAAGCAGTACTTC.

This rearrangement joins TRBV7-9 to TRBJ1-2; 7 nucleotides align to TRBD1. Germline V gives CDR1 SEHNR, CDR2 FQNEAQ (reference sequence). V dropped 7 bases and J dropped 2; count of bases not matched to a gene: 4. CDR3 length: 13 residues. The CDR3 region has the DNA TGTGCCAGCAACCCGGACAGGAACTATGGCTACACCTTC. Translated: CASNPDRNYGYTF.

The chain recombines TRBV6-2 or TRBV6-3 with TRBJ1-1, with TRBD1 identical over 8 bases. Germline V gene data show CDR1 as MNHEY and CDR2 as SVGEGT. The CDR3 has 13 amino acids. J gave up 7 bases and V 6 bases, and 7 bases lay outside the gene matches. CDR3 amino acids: CASSRSGGVEAFF. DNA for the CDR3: TGTGCCAGCAGCCGATCAGGGGGCGTTGAAGCTTTCTTT.

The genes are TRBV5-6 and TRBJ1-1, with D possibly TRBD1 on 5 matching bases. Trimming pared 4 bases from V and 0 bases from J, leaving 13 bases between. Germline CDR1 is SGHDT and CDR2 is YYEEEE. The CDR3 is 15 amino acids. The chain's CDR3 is CASSRDFLMNTEAFF. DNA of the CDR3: TGTGCCAGCAGCCGGGACTTCCTAATGAACACTGAAGCTTTCTTT.

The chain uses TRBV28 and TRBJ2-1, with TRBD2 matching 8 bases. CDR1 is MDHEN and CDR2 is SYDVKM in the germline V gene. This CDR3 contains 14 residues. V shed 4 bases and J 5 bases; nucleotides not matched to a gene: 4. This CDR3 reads CASSSAGGNNEQFF. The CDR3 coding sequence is TGTGCCAGCAGTTCGGCGGGAGGAAACAATGAGCAGTTCTTC.

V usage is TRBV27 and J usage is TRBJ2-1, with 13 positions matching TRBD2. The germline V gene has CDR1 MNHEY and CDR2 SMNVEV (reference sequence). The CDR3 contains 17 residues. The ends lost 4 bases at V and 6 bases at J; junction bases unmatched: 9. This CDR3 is CASSYPAGLAGVNEQFF. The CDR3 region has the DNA TGTGCCAGCAGTTACCCGGCCGGACTAGCGGGAGTCAATGAGCAGTTCTTC.